A single sample gave rise to the 5 T cell receptor beta chains below, sequenced in a study of vaccination effects on CD4 cells after COVID-19. Assay: immunoSEQ multiplex PCR; the TCRdb copy retains only in-frame clones and omits some. The sample carries 50,000 to 65,000 clones, 75% to 85% recorded once. In the ViraFEST assay, antigen-specific CD4+ clonotypes were identified by expansion after peptide-pool stimulation. Once cultured for about 9 days, the cells underwent separation to obtain CD4+ T cells. Antigens of these TCRs are unknown. The sequences come from CD4+ T cells from PBMCs cultured with HCoV-229E spike peptides, collected before COVID-19 vaccination. These receptors all stem from a human donor who received a COVID-19 vaccine.

J is TRBJ2-3 and V is TRBV19; the match to TRBD1 covers 10 bases. Germline V lookup: CDR1 LNHDA, CDR2 SQIVND (reference sequence). The CDR3 length is 15 residues. J lost 3 bases, V lost 6 bases, and 6 bases had no gene match. CDR3 coding DNA: TGTGCCAGTAGCGAGTGGGACAGGGGTACAGATACGCAGTATTTT. Translation gives CASSEWDRGTDTQYF.

The chain uses TRBV7-2 and TRBJ2-2; 7 bases line up with TRBD2. Germline trimming cut 1 base from V and 1 base from J; bases unmatched to any gene: 0. The CDR3 covers 15 residues. Germline V lookup: CDR1 SGHTA, CDR2 FQGNSA. As DNA, the CDR3 is TGTGCCAGCAGCTTAGGCGGGGGGAACACCGGGGAGCTGTTTTTT. It translates to CASSLGGGNTGELFF.

This clone was counted between two and nine times. The gene calls are TRBV20-1 and TRBJ2-5; the match to TRBD1 covers 7 bases. Germline CDR1 and CDR2: DFQATT and SNEGSKA (reference sequence). The CDR3 contains 11 residues. V shed 4 bases and J 5 bases; nucleotides not matched to a gene: 1. CDR3 region: CSAKGGETQYF. Written as DNA, the CDR3 is TGCAGTGCTAAAGGGGGCGAGACCCAGTACTTC.

The chain joins TRBV20-1 to TRBJ2-3; D is undetermined. This CDR3 spans 11 amino acids. Germline-derived CDR1 and CDR2 are DFQATT and SNEGSKA (reference sequence). The V end was cut by 6 bases, the J end by 6 bases, with 10 bases between. CDR3 residues: CSAPTGDTQYF. The DNA of the CDR3 is TGCAGTGCCCCAACCGGGGATACGCAGTATTTT.

J is TRBJ1-2 and V is TRBV18, with 11 bases that match TRBD1. V trimming: 3 bases; J trimming: 8 bases; junction bases outside the gene matches: 11. CDR3 length: 16 residues. Germline V lookup: CDR1 KGHSH, CDR2 LQKENI. The DNA for the CDR3 is TGTGCCAGCTCACCCCGGGACAGGGGGAAAGACACCGGCTACACCTTC. Encoded protein: CASSPRDRGKDTGYTF.